What follows are 2 T cell receptor beta chains derived from one specimen sequenced in a study of monozygotic twins with inflammatory bowel disease. TCRdb reprocessed the 5' RACE reads, with one entry per CDR3 protein and no DNA. The sample data list around 450,000 distinct CDR3 sequences. The sequenced sample was blood. These receptors were obtained from a human donor with ulcerative colitis or Crohn's disease, or a healthy co-twin of an affected twin (not recorded which).

V usage is TRBV5-1 and J usage is TRBJ2-2; TCRdb returns TRBD2, unconfirmable since there is no DNA. The V gene's germline CDR1 is SGHRS and CDR2 YFSETQ. This CDR3 has 18 residues. CDR3 sequence: CASSKGTSGGANTGELFF.

V gene TRBV6-2 or TRBV6-3 combines with J gene TRBJ2-2; the D call from TCRdb, TRBD1, cannot be confirmed without DNA. The CDR3 contains 17 residues. Germline CDR1 reads MNHEY; CDR2 reads SVGEGT. CDR3 region: CASSYSRPRATVWELFF.